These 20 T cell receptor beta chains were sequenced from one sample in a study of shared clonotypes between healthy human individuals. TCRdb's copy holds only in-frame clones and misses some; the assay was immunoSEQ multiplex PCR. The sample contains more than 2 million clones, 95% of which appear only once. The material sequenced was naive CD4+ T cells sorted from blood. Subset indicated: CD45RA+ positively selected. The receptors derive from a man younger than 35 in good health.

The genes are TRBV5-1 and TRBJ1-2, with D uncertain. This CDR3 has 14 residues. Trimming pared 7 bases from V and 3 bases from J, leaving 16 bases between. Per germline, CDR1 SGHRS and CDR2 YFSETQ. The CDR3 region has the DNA TGCGCCAGCGGTGAAGGCAGTATGCACTATGGCTACACCTTC. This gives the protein CASGEGSMHYGYTF.

The CDR3: CASSPDGQALSGNTIYF. Here the CDR3 DNA reads TGTGCCAGCAGCCCTGACGGGCAGGCCCTCTCTGGAAACACCATATATTTT. The V gene is TRBV9, the J gene TRBJ1-3; D gene uncertain. V lost 4 bases and J lost 0, with 17 bases in between. CDR1 and CDR2 (germline): SGDLS, YYNGEE. This CDR3 has 17 residues.

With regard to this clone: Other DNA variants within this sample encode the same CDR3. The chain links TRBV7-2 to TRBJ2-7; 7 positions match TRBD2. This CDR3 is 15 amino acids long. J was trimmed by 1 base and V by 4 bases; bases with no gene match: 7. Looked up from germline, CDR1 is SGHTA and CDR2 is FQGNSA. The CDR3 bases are TGTGCCAGCAGCTCTTCGGGGGGTTCGTCCTACGAGCAGTACTTC. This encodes CASSSSGGSSYEQYF.

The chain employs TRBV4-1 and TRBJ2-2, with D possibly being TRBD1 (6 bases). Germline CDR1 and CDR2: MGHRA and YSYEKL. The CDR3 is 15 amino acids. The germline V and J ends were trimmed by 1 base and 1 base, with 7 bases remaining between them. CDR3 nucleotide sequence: TGCGCCAGCAGCCAAGGGGGACAGAACACCGGGGAGCTGTTTTTT. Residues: CASSQGGQNTGELFF.

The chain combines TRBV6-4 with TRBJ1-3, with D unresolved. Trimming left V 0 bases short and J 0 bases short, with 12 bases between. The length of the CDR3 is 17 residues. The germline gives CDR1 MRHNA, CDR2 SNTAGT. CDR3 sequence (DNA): TGTGCCAGCAGTGACTCTGCGGTTCCCAGCTCTGGAAACACCATATATTTT. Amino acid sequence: CASSDSAVPSSGNTIYF.

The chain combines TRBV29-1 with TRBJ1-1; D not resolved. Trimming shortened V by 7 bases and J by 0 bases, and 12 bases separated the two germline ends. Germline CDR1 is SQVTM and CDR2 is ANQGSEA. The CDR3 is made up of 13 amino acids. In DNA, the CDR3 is TGCAGCGAGCGTCAGAACCTGAACACTGAAGCTTTCTTT. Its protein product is CSERQNLNTEAFF.

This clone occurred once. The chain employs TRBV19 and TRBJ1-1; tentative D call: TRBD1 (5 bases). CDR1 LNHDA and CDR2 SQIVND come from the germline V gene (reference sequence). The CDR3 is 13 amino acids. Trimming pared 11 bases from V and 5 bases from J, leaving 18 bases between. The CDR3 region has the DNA TGTGCCGGTTCCAGGGACGGGAATACTGAAGCTTTCTTT. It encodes CAGSRDGNTEAFF.

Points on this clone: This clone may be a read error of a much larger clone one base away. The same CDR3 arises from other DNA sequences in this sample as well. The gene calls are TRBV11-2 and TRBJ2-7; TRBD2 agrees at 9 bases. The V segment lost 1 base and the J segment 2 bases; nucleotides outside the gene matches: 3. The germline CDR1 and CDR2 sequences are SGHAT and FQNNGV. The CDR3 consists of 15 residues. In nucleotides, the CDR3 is TGTGCCAGCAGCTTAGGACTAGCGGCTACCTACGAGCAGTACTTC. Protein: CASSLGLAATYEQYF.

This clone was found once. CDR3 protein: CASSMPDSPKNIQYF. For the CDR3, the DNA is TGTGCCAGTAGTATGCCCGACAGCCCCAAAAACATTCAGTACTTC. The chain has TRBV19 and TRBJ2-4; D is possibly TRBD1 (5 bases). Germline V lookup: CDR1 LNHDA, CDR2 SQIVND (reference sequence). V gave up 3 bases and J gave up 2 bases, with 11 bases separating them. The CDR3 consists of 15 residues.

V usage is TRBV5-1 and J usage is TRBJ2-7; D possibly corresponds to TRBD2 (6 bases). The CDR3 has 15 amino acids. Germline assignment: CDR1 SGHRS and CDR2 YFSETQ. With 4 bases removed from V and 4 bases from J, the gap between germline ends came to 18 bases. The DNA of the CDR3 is TGCGCCAGCAGCGCGGCGGGACGGGAACCTTACGAGCAGTACTTC. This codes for CASSAAGREPYEQYF.

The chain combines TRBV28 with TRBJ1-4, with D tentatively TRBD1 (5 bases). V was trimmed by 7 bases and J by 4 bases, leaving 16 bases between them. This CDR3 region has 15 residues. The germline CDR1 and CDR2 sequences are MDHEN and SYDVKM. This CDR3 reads CASTTGGVVNEKLFF. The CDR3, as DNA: TGTGCCAGCACCACCGGAGGGGTGGTTAATGAAAAACTGTTTTTT.

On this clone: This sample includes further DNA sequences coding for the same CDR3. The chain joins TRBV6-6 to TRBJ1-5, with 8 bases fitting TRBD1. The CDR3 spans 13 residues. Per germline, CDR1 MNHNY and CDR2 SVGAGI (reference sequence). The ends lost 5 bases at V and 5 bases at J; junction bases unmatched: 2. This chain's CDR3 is CASSPTGDQPQHF. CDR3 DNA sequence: TGTGCCAGCAGTCCGACAGGGGATCAGCCCCAGCATTTT.

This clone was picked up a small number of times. CDR3: CAWSVRDRDNSPLHF. The DNA for the CDR3 is TGTGCCTGGAGTGTCCGGGACAGGGATAATTCACCCCTCCACTTT. The genes are TRBV30 and TRBJ1-6, with 9 bases matching TRBD1. This CDR3 is built from 15 residues. With 0 bases clipped from V and 5 bases from J, the junction kept 2 bases outside the gene matches. CDR1 and CDR2 from the germline V gene are GTSNPN and SVGIG (reference sequence).

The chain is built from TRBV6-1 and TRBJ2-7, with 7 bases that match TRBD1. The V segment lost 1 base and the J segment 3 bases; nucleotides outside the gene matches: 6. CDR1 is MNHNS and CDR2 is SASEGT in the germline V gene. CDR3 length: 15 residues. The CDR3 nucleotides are TGTGCCAGCAGTGAAGGAGTGGCAGGGGGCTACGAGCAGTACTTC. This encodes CASSEGVAGGYEQYF.

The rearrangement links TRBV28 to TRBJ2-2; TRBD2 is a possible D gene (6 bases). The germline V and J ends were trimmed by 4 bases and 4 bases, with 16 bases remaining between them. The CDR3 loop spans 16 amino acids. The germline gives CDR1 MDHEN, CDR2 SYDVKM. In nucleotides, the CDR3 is TGTGCCAGCAGTTCGGAGGGCCTACCGGGCACCGGGGAGCTGTTTTTT. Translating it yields CASSSEGLPGTGELFF.

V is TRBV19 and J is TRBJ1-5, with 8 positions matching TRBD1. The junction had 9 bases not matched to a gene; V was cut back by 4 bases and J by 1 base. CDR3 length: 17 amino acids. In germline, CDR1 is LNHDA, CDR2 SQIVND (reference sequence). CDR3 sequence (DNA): TGTGCCAGTAGTACAGGACAGGGCTTGTCGAGCAATCAGCCCCAGCATTTT. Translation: CASSTGQGLSSNQPQHF.

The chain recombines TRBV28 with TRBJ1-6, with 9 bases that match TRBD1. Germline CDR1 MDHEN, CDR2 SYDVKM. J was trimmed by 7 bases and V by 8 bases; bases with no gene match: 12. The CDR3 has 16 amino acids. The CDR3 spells CASGIPPGTGNSPLHF. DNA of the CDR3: TGTGCCAGCGGCATACCCCCAGGGACAGGGAATTCACCCCTCCACTTT.

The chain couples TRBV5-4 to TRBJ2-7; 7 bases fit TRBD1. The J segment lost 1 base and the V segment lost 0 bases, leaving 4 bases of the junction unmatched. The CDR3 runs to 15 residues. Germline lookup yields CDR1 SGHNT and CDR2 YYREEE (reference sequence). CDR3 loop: CASSLVGGASYEQYF. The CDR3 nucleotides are TGTGCCAGCAGCTTGGTAGGGGGCGCGTCCTACGAGCAGTACTTC.

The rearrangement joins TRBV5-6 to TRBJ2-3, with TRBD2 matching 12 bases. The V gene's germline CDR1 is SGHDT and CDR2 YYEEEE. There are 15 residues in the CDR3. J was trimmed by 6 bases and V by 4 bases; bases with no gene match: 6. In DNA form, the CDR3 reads TGTGCCAGCAGCCCCGGACTAGCGGGGCGGGATACGCAGTATTTT. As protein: CASSPGLAGRDTQYF.

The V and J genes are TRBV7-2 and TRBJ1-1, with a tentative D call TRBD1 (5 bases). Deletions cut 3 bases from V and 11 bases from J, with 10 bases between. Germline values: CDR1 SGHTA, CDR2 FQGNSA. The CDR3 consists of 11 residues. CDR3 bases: TGTGCCAGCAGCTTGGACAAGGTGGCTTTCTTT. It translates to CASSLDKVAFF.